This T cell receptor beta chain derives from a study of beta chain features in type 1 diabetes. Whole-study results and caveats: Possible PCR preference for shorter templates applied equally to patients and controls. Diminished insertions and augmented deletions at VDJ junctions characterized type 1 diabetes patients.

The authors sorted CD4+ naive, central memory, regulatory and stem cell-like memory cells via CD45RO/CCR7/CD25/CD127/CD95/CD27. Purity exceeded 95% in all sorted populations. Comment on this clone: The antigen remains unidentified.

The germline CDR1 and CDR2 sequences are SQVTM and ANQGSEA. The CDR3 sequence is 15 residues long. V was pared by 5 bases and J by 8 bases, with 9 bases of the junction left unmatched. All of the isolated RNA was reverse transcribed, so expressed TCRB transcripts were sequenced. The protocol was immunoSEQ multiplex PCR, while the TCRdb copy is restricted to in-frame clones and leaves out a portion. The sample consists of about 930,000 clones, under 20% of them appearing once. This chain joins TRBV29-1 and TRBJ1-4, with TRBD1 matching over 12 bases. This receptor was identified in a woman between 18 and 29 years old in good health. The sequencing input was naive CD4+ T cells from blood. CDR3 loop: CSVSLGQGAQEKLFF. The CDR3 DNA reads TGCAGCGTTTCCCTGGGACAGGGGGCACAGGAAAAACTGTTTTTT.